The sample holds many counts of the clone carrying this TCR beta chain. What it recognizes is unknown. The starting material, 2 million PBMCs stored at -80 C, gave rise to the unsorted libraries. The CDR3 has 17 residues. Germline V gene lookup returns CDR1 SQVTM and CDR2 ANQGSEA. J gave up 3 bases and V 0 bases, and 7 bases lay outside the gene matches. 5'RACE with 10-nucleotide random UMIs produced the cDNA. From 15-18 subjects, each sequencing run yielded over 180 million TCR-beta sequences. TCRdb independently ran MiXCR on the 5' RACE reads; one entry per CDR3 protein. The sample includes tens of thousands of distinct CDR3 sequences, about 9.4% of them seen just once. The record originates from a study of neurological immune-mediated disorders. General study findings and limits: HTLV-1-associated myelopathy led in TCR clonal expansion, while multiple sclerosis ranked lowest, below healthy controls.

The sequence was obtained from a man aged 50-59 years in good health. This chain connects TRBV29-1 to TRBJ2-3; 12 bases line up with TRBD2. Sequencing used PBMCs. In DNA, the CDR3 is TGCAGCGTTGAAGATCAGACTAGCGGGAGAGGGACAGATACGCAGTATTTT. Protein sequence: CSVEDQTSGRGTDTQYF.